Each of the 16 T cell receptor beta chains below was sequenced from the same sample in a study of cytomegalovirus exposure and HLA in healthy donors. TCRdb's copy holds only in-frame clones and misses some; the assay was immunoSEQ multiplex PCR. The profile shows fewer than 150,000 clones, 70% to 90% of them singletons. The sequencing input was PBMCs. These receptors originate from a man aged 18-30 years in good health and CMV-seronegative.

CDR3 sequence: CASSPQGRDEQYF. The CDR3 nucleotides are TGTGCCAGCAGCCCACAGGGGCGCGACGAGCAGTACTTC. The V and J genes are TRBV5-8 and TRBJ2-7; 7 bases align to TRBD1. V gave up 4 bases and J gave up 5 bases; unmatched junction bases: 6. Germline-derived CDR1 and CDR2 are SGHTS and YDEGEE. There are 13 residues in the CDR3.

The chain employs TRBV27 and TRBJ1-1; no clear D gene. Germline CDR1 is MNHEY and CDR2 is SMNVEV (reference sequence). The CDR3 spans 15 residues. Trimming removed 7 bases at V and 1 base at J, with 16 bases between. The CDR3 here is CASIKEPRRNTEAFF. The CDR3 bases are TGTGCCAGCATCAAAGAACCGCGGAGGAACACTGAAGCTTTCTTT.

J is TRBJ2-1 and V is TRBV5-1, with 7 bases matching TRBD2. Unmatched junction bases numbered 5, after V lost 0 bases and J lost 5 bases. The CDR3 runs to 15 residues. The germline gives CDR1 SGHRS, CDR2 YFSETQ. CDR3 coding DNA: TGCGCCAGCAGCTTGGTGCTGGGAGGGGACAATGAGCAGTTCTTC. This translates into CASSLVLGGDNEQFF.

V usage is TRBV6-5 and J usage is TRBJ2-2; a weak D match, TRBD1 (6 bases). The V end was cut by 6 bases, the J end by 8 bases, with 16 bases between. The CDR3 is 14 residues long. The germline CDR1 and CDR2 sequences are MNHEY and SVGAGI. CDR3 protein: CASRRPRGQGELFF. CDR3 coding DNA: TGTGCCAGCAGACGACCCAGGGGTCAGGGGGAGCTGTTTTTT.

The chain couples TRBV30 to TRBJ2-7, with 8 bases identical to TRBD2. The junction had 5 bases not matched to a gene; V was cut back by 2 bases and J by 2 bases. CDR1 and CDR2 (germline): GTSNPN, SVGIG (reference sequence). The CDR3 extends over 14 amino acids. The DNA for the CDR3 is TGTGCCTGGAGTCTGCTAGCGGGTCCCTACGAGCAGTACTTC. This codes for CAWSLLAGPYEQYF.

This clone was seen more than once but under ten times. The chain employs TRBV6-1 and TRBJ2-6; 10 bases fit TRBD1. CDR1 and CDR2 (germline): MNHNS, SASEGT. With V trimmed by 2 bases and J by 2 bases, 3 bases remained unmatched. The CDR3 totals 17 residues. The CDR3 loop is CASSERQGATGANVLTF. In DNA form, the CDR3 reads TGTGCCAGCAGTGAAAGACAGGGGGCCACTGGGGCCAACGTCCTGACTTTC.

This clone was recorded many times. The gene calls are TRBV7-9 and TRBJ1-5; 8 positions agree with TRBD1. V lost 1 base, J lost 6 bases, and 11 bases stayed unmatched. There are 17 residues in the CDR3. Germline CDR1 reads SEHNR; CDR2 reads FQNEAQ (reference sequence). In DNA, the CDR3 is TGTGCCAGCAGCTTAGAACCCCTCGGACAGGGTGGTCAGCCCCAGCATTTT. It specifies CASSLEPLGQGGQPQHF.

V is TRBV6-5 and J is TRBJ2-3; weak D call: TRBD2 (5 bases). Germline V gives CDR1 MNHEY, CDR2 SVGAGI. This CDR3 has 16 residues. V was trimmed by 2 bases and J by 3 bases, leaving 15 bases between them. CDR3 residues: CASSYTPGRGTDTQYF. For the CDR3, the DNA is TGTGCCAGCAGTTACACACCGGGCCGAGGGACAGATACGCAGTATTTT.

This rearrangement joins TRBV7-2 to TRBJ2-3; 10 bases match TRBD2. The CDR3 is made up of 19 amino acids. The J segment lost 0 bases and the V segment lost 4 bases, leaving 13 bases of the junction unmatched. From germline, CDR1 is SGHTA and CDR2 FQGNSA. In nucleotides, the CDR3 is TGTGCCAGCAGCTCACCCCCTAGCGGGGGAGAACGTAGCACAGATACGCAGTATTTT. It specifies CASSSPPSGGERSTDTQYF.

The chain carries TRBV6-6 and TRBJ2-3, with a tentative D call TRBD2 (5 bases). CDR1 is MNHNY, CDR2 SVGAGI, per germline (reference sequence). V lost 2 bases, J lost 8 bases, and 11 bases lay in between. The CDR3 is 13 amino acids. Written as DNA, the CDR3 is TGTGCCAGCAGTTACATCCCTCGGGGTACGCAGTATTTT. This codes for CASSYIPRGTQYF.

The table lists this clone with a count of one. The chain links TRBV7-6 to TRBJ1-5; tentatively, D is TRBD1 (5 bases). Germline-derived CDR1 and CDR2 are SGHVS and FNYEAQ. The V and J ends lost 2 bases and 0 bases respectively, with 17 bases between them. This CDR3 is built from 18 residues. CDR3 region: CASSLYPKGQGSNQPQHF. The DNA for the CDR3 is TGTGCCAGCAGCTTATACCCAAAGGGGCAGGGTAGCAATCAGCCCCAGCATTTT.

The V call is TRBV29-1, the J call TRBJ2-5; 9 positions match TRBD2. CDR1 is SQVTM and CDR2 is ANQGSEA in the germline V gene. The CDR3 runs 13 residues. V lost 5 bases and J lost 1; bases outside the gene matches: 2. The CDR3 here is CSVRLAVQETQYF. The DNA of the CDR3 is TGCAGCGTTCGACTAGCGGTCCAAGAGACCCAGTACTTC.

The CDR3 region is CASSLVGQHTEAFF. The DNA for the CDR3 is TGTGCCAGCAGCTTAGTAGGACAGCATACTGAAGCTTTCTTT. The V and J genes are TRBV7-6 and TRBJ1-1, with a weak D call TRBD1 (6 bases). The CDR3 length is 14 residues. Germline values: CDR1 SGHVS, CDR2 FNYEAQ. The V end was cut by 1 base, the J end by 5 bases, with 11 bases between. Full variable domain (remainder filled in from reference TRBV7-6 and TRBJ1-1): GAGVSQSPRYKVTKRGQDVALRCDPISGHVSLYWYRQALGQGPEFLTYFNYEAQQDKSGLPNDRFSAERPEGSISTLTIQRTEQRDSAMYRCASSLVGQHTEAFFGQGTRLTVV.

This clone was seen more than once but under ten times. The chain links TRBV4-2 to TRBJ2-3; TRBD1 matches at 12 bases. The CDR3 runs 16 residues. Trimming removed 0 bases from V and 6 bases from J; junction bases left unmatched: 4. The germline CDR1 and CDR2 sequences are LGHNA and YNFKEQ. The CDR3 loop reads CASSQESGQGADTQYF. The DNA of the CDR3 is TGTGCCAGCAGCCAAGAATCGGGACAGGGGGCGGATACGCAGTATTTT.

This clone was picked up one time. The chain has TRBV28 and TRBJ2-3, with 8 bases matching TRBD2. CDR1 and CDR2 (germline): MDHEN, SYDVKM. The V segment lost 5 bases and the J segment 2 bases; nucleotides outside the gene matches: 12. The CDR3 loop spans 17 amino acids. CDR3 sequence reads: CASSITVAGMNTDTQYF. DNA of the CDR3: TGTGCCAGCAGTATAACCGTAGCGGGAATGAACACAGATACGCAGTATTTT.

In this sample, this clone turned up a few times. V is TRBV14 and J is TRBJ1-2; a possible D gene is TRBD1 (5 bases). The V and J ends lost 4 bases and 3 bases respectively, with 9 bases between them. Germline V CDR1 and CDR2: SGHDN, FVKESK. This CDR3 has 13 amino acids. The CDR3 region has the DNA TGTGCCAGCAGCCCACAAGGGGACTATGGCTACACCTTC. This gives the protein CASSPQGDYGYTF.